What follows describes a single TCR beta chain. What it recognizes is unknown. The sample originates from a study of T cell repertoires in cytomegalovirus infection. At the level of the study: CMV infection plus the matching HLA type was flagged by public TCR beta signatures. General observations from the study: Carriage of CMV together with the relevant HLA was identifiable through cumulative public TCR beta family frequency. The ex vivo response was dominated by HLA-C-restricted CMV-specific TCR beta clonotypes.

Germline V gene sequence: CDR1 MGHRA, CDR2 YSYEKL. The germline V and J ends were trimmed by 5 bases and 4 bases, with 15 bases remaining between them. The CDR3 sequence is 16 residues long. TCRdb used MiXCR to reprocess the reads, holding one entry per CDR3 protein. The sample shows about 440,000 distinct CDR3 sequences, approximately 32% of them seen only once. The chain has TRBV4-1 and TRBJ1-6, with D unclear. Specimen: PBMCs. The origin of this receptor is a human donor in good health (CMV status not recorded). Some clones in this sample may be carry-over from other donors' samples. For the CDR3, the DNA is TGCGCCAGCAGCTCCCAGACCGGGAATTATAATTCACCCCTCCACTTT. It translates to CASSSQTGNYNSPLHF.